One sample yielded the 12 T cell receptor beta chains listed below, sequenced in a study of cytotoxic CD8 clonotypes in ibrutinib-treated CLL. Measured with immunoSEQ multiplex PCR; TCRdb has only the in-frame clones, and not every one. The sample lists some 29,000 clones; roughly 69% were seen once. The source material was PBMCs, sampled after 24 months of ibrutinib treatment. These receptors originate from a human donor with chronic lymphocytic leukemia.

This chain uses TRBV4-3 with TRBJ2-2; either TRBD1 or TRBD2 may supply D (5 bases each). CDR3 length equals 14 residues. Germline V gene lookup returns CDR1 LGHNA and CDR2 YSLEER. V lost 6 bases to trimming and J lost 1 base, with 9 bases between them. In nucleotides, the CDR3 is TGCGCCAGCAGACGGGACGAGAACACCGGGGAGCTGTTTTTT. Amino acids: CASRRDENTGELFF.

This chain joins TRBV7-8 and TRBJ2-1; tentatively, D is TRBD1 or TRBD2 (6 bases each). The CDR3 covers 17 residues. Trimming removed 6 bases at V and 5 bases at J, with 23 bases between. The germline V gene has CDR1 SGHVS and CDR2 FQNEAQ. The CDR3 region has the DNA TGTGCCAGCAGGCGGGGAAGGGGGTGGGGGCCCAACAATGAGCAGTTCTTC. Protein sequence: CASRRGRGWGPNNEQFF. The full variable domain, rest sourced from reference TRBV7-8 and TRBJ2-1, is GAGVSQSPRYKVAKRGQDVALRCDPISGHVSLFWYQQALGQGPEFLTYFQNEAQLDKSGLPSDRFFAERPEGSVSTLKIQRTQQEDSAVYLCASRRGRGWGPNNEQFFGPGTRLTVL.

This sequence joins TRBV2 and TRBJ2-5, with a possible D match to TRBD1 (5 bases). Trimming removed 5 bases from V and 2 bases from J, with 12 bases in between. CDR1 and CDR2 (germline): SNHLY, FYNNEI. The CDR3 length is 14 residues. The CDR3 spells CASSLGGAQETQYF. Here the CDR3 DNA reads TGTGCCAGCAGTCTCGGTGGGGCTCAAGAGACCCAGTACTTC.

The chain is built from TRBV6-5 and TRBJ2-2, with D unclear. V shed 6 bases and J shed 1 base, with 12 bases lying between them. Germline V gene lookup returns CDR1 MNHEY and CDR2 SVGAGI. CDR3 length equals 15 residues. The CDR3 sequence: CASSAITLNTGELFF. The CDR3 DNA reads as TGTGCCAGCAGCGCTATTACACTGAACACCGGGGAGCTGTTTTTT.

In its sample, this clone ranks as medium-sized. This chain connects TRBV4-1 to TRBJ2-7; D is ambiguous. V gave up 0 bases and J gave up 3 bases, with 12 bases separating them. This CDR3 is built from 15 residues. Germline-derived CDR1 and CDR2 are MGHRA and YSYEKL. For the CDR3, the DNA is TGCGCCAGCAGCCAAGATTGGCGGCATCTCTACGAGCAGTACTTC. It yields the protein CASSQDWRHLYEQYF.

The rearrangement uses TRBV5-1 and TRBJ2-3; 8 positions match TRBD2. With V trimmed by 4 bases and J by 4 bases, 8 bases remained unmatched. CDR1 and CDR2 (germline): SGHRS, YFSETQ. The CDR3 length is 15 residues. CDR3 nucleotides: TGCGCCAGCAGCCCGGGACTAGGGGAGGCAGATACGCAGTATTTT. Translating it yields CASSPGLGEADTQYF.

The rearrangement links TRBV5-5 to TRBJ1-3; D not resolved. Trimming removed 0 bases at V and 3 bases at J, with 10 bases between. Germline V gene data show CDR1 as SGHKS and CDR2 as YYEKEE (reference sequence). This CDR3 comprises 15 residues. CDR3 coding DNA: TGTGCCAGCAGCTTGGATTTCGGGGATGGAAACACCATATATTTT. This codes for CASSLDFGDGNTIYF. The full variable domain, with the rest looked up from reference TRBV5-5 and TRBJ1-3, is DAGVTQSPTHLIKTRGQQVTLRCSPISGHKSVSWYQQVLGQGPQFIFQYYEKEERGRGNFPDRFSARQFPNYSSELNVNALLLGDSALYLCASSLDFGDGNTIYFGEGSWLTVV.

V is TRBV5-1 and J is TRBJ2-1; no reliable D call. CDR1 is SGHRS and CDR2 is YFSETQ in the germline V gene. V dropped 2 bases and J dropped 5 bases, with 11 bases sitting between them. This CDR3 is built from 14 residues. This CDR3 is CASSFGPRHNEQFF. The CDR3 DNA follows: TGCGCCAGCAGCTTTGGGCCCCGGCACAATGAGCAGTTCTTC.

In this sample, this clone turned up a few times. Its ends do not fully match the called genes, so a read error is possible. The chain recombines TRBV7-7 with TRBJ2-7, with TRBD1 as a possible D gene (6 bases). The germline V gene has CDR1 SSHAT and CDR2 FNYEAQ (reference sequence). This CDR3 has 14 amino acids. The CDR3 coding sequence is TGTGCTAGCAGCTTTTCACAGGGCTCCTACGAGCAGTACTTC. It codes for CASSFSQGSYEQYF.

For the CDR3, the DNA is TGTGCCAGCAGTGGAACCCACGAAAACACTGAAGCTTTCTTT. Its translation: CASSGTHENTEAFF. The chain joins TRBV6-1 to TRBJ1-1, with D unclear. The germline V gene encodes CDR1 MNHNS and CDR2 SASEGT. The CDR3 has 14 residues. The V and J ends lost 4 bases and 2 bases respectively, with 11 bases between them.

The genes are TRBV5-1 and TRBJ1-1; maybe TRBD1 (6 bases). Germline CDR1 reads SGHRS; CDR2 reads YFSETQ. The CDR3 contains 16 residues. V lost 3 bases, J lost 1 base, and 16 bases lay in between. The CDR3 protein is CASSSHYGQTNTEAFF. The CDR3 DNA sequence: TGCGCCAGCAGCTCCCACTACGGACAGACGAACACTGAAGCTTTCTTT.

The V and J genes are TRBV28 and TRBJ2-2, with D unclear. Germline values: CDR1 MDHEN, CDR2 SYDVKM. This CDR3 comprises 12 residues. CDR3 sequence: CYVQTTTGELFF. CDR3 nucleotides: TGTTACGTACAGACGACCACCGGGGAGCTGTTTTTT.